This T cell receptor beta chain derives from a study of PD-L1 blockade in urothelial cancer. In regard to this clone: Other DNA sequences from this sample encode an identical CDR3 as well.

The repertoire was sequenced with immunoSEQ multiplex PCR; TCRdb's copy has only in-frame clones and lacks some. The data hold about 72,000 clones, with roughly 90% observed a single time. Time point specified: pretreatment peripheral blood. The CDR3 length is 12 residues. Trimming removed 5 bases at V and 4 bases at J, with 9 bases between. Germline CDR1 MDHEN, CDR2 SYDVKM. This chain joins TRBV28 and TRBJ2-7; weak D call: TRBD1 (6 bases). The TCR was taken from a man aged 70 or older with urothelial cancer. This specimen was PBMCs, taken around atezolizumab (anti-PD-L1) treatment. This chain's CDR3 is CASSLQGYEQYF. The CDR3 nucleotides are TGTGCCAGCAGTCTACAGGGATACGAGCAGTACTTC.